This TCR beta chain comes out of a study of blood T cell repertoires in COVID-19. Whole-study context: Donors in the United States, Italy and Spain gave samples during acute or convalescent COVID-19. The cDNA or gDNA used as material had been derived from T cells, B-cell-depleted T cells, or PBMCs.

This clone came up a few times. The Seattle patients joined while their infection was active and were tracked longitudinally afterward. Source study methods: Amplification from reference gene primers served as the basis for estimated nucleated cell counts. Assay: immunoSEQ multiplex PCR; the TCRdb copy retains only in-frame clones and omits some. V, J and clone size are taken as reported in that table, and D and trimming were inferred from the DNA itself. Found here are 170,000 or so clones, 83% of them singletons; the top ten hold about 7.1%. Germline V gene data show CDR1 as LGHDT and CDR2 as YNNKEL (reference sequence). V dropped 1 base and J dropped 2 bases, with 15 bases sitting between them. The CDR3 runs to 17 residues.

The V call is TRBV3-1 (or the pseudogene TRBV3-2), the J call TRBJ1-5; D remains unclear. The TCR was taken from a woman in her seventies with COVID-19, enrolled during active disease. The sequencing sample was made of peripheral blood. The CDR3 DNA follows: TGTGCCAGCAGCCAAGTCCGAGACACGAGTCGCAATCAGCCCCAGCATTTT. It is translated as CASSQVRDTSRNQPQHF.